The 27 T cell receptor beta chains reported below all come from one sample, sequenced in a study of CD8 T cells in ankylosing spondylitis. TCRdb re-derived calls from the 5' RACE reads in MiXCR, one entry per CDR3 protein. This table holds tens of thousands of distinct CDR3 sequences, 3.5% to 4% found once. Specimen: blood, either unsorted or a sorted T cell fraction (not recorded which). The receptors here all came from a female donor with ankylosing spondylitis or in good health (not recorded which).

In this sample, this clonotype turned up many times. The genes are TRBV9 and TRBJ2-2; D remains unclear. Germline lookup yields CDR1 SGDLS and CDR2 YYNGEE. Trimming pared 0 bases from V and 3 bases from J, leaving 6 bases between. This CDR3 spans 14 amino acids. The DNA of the CDR3 is TGTGCCAGCAGCGTAGAGGCGGACACCGGGGAGCTGTTTTTT. It yields the protein CASSVEADTGELFF.

This clonotype was picked up many times. The CDR3 loop reads CASSLTGAYGYTF. CDR3 nucleotide sequence: TGTGCCAGCAGCTTGACAGGGGCCTATGGCTACACCTTC. The genes are TRBV9 and TRBJ1-2; 8 bases match TRBD1. The CDR3 totals 13 residues. The germline CDR1 and CDR2 sequences are SGDLS and YYNGEE. Trimming cost V 4 bases and J 4 bases; bases outside gene matches: 3.

This clonotype appeared many times. The V gene is TRBV9, the J gene TRBJ1-6; 7 positions agree with TRBD1. This CDR3 region has 16 residues. CDR1 and CDR2 (germline): SGDLS, YYNGEE. With V trimmed by 3 bases and J by 2 bases, 5 bases remained unmatched. CDR3 amino acids: CASSEGGGAYNSPLHF. CDR3 nucleotides: TGTGCCAGCAGCGAGGGAGGGGGCGCCTATAATTCACCCCTCCACTTT.

The V call is TRBV9, the J call TRBJ1-2, with 7 bases aligning to TRBD1. This CDR3 is 14 amino acids long. V was clipped by 2 bases and J by 4 bases; unmatched bases: 5. Germline CDR1 SGDLS, CDR2 YYNGEE. The CDR3 is CASSVEGAVYGYTF. DNA for the CDR3: TGTGCCAGCAGCGTGGAGGGGGCGGTCTATGGCTACACCTTC. The whole variable domain, filled in from reference TRBV9 and TRBJ1-2, reads DSGVTQTPKHLITATGQRVTLRCSPRSGDLSVYWYQQSLDQGLQFLIQYYNGEERAKGNILERFSAQQFPDLHSELNLSSLELGDSALYFCASSVEGAVYGYTFGSGTRLTVV.

This clonotype was seen repeatedly, ten times or more. This sequence joins TRBV14 and TRBJ1-6; D is unclear. Germline V lookup: CDR1 SGHDN, CDR2 FVKESK. The CDR3 contains 20 residues. V gave up 0 bases and J gave up 6 bases, with 24 bases separating them. CDR3: CASSQDRLAGLTDFNSPLHF. The CDR3 bases are TGTGCCAGCAGCCAAGATCGCCTTGCGGGATTAACAGATTTTAATTCACCCCTCCACTTT.

This clonotype was detected ten times or more. This chain uses TRBV9 with TRBJ2-2, with a possible D match to TRBD2 (6 bases). V lost 0 bases and J 2 bases, leaving 11 bases between the germline ends. The CDR3 contains 16 residues. Germline V CDR1 and CDR2: SGDLS, YYNGEE. CDR3 in amino acids: CASSVAVRGNTGELFF. Here the CDR3 DNA reads TGTGCCAGCAGCGTAGCTGTGCGGGGAAACACCGGGGAGCTGTTTTTT.

This clonotype was recorded at least ten times. The V call is TRBV9, the J call TRBJ2-1; D may correspond to TRBD1 or TRBD2 (6 bases each). This CDR3 spans 17 amino acids. The germline V gene has CDR1 SGDLS and CDR2 YYNGEE. Between the trimmed V and J ends, which lost 0 bases and 2 bases, there was a span of 15 bases. The CDR3 DNA sequence: TGTGCCAGCAGCGTAGAGAGGGAGAGGGGGGCCTACAATGAGCAGTTCTTC. It specifies CASSVERERGAYNEQFF.

The genes are TRBV9 and TRBJ2-5; D possibly corresponds to TRBD2 (6 bases). Trimming removed 3 bases from V and 5 bases from J, with 14 bases in between. The CDR3 spans 14 residues. CDR1 is SGDLS, CDR2 YYNGEE, per germline. The CDR3 bases are TGTGCCAGCAGCGCGGACTACCTGGGTGAGACCCAGTACTTC. It is translated as CASSADYLGETQYF.

In its sample, this clonotype was seen many times. This chain joins TRBV9 and TRBJ1-5, with TRBD1 matching over 7 bases. Germline values: CDR1 SGDLS, CDR2 YYNGEE. The CDR3 has 14 amino acids. V lost 4 bases and J lost 3; bases outside the gene matches: 4. The CDR3 coding sequence is TGTGCCAGCAGCAGGGGACAGAACAATCAGCCCCAGCATTTT. Its translation: CASSRGQNNQPQHF.

This clonotype was counted at least ten times. This chain links TRBV9 with TRBJ2-5; 9 nucleotides agree with TRBD2. This CDR3 region has 17 residues. The J segment lost 2 bases and the V segment lost 2 bases, leaving 10 bases of the junction unmatched. CDR1 is SGDLS, CDR2 YYNGEE, per germline. The CDR3 DNA reads TGTGCCAGCAGCGTCCCCTCGCGGGGGGGGCAACAAGAGACCCAGTACTTC. Translation: CASSVPSRGGQQETQYF.

This clonotype was counted many times. The rearrangement joins TRBV9 to TRBJ2-1, with D uncertain. Trimming pared 0 bases from V and 4 bases from J, leaving 8 bases between. Germline V gene data show CDR1 as SGDLS and CDR2 as YYNGEE. This CDR3 is built from 14 residues. CDR3 residues: CASSVVNSYNEQFF. In DNA, the CDR3 is TGTGCCAGCAGCGTAGTAAATTCTTACAATGAGCAGTTCTTC.

There are many counts of this clonotype. The J gene is TRBJ1-2, the V gene TRBV9; D is uncertain. V lost 3 bases and J 8 bases, leaving 17 bases between the germline ends. The length of the CDR3 is 14 residues. Germline CDR1 reads SGDLS; CDR2 reads YYNGEE. The CDR3, as DNA: TGTGCCAGCAGCGACGCTGGGATGTTCGGGGGCTACACCTTC. It translates to CASSDAGMFGGYTF. Full variable domain (outside the CDR3, taken from reference TRBV9 and TRBJ1-2): DSGVTQTPKHLITATGQRVTLRCSPRSGDLSVYWYQQSLDQGLQFLIQYYNGEERAKGNILERFSAQQFPDLHSELNLSSLELGDSALYFCASSDAGMFGGYTFGSGTRLTVV.

This clonotype has ten or more counts. The chain carries TRBV9 and TRBJ1-3; 10 bases align to TRBD1. The germline CDR1 and CDR2 sequences are SGDLS and YYNGEE. This CDR3 is 14 amino acids long. The V segment lost 3 bases and the J segment 5 bases; nucleotides outside the gene matches: 2. CDR3 DNA sequence: TGTGCCAGCAGCGAGACAGGGGGCCGAAACACCATATATTTT. Encoded protein: CASSETGGRNTIYF. Variable domain in full (rest from reference TRBV9 and TRBJ1-3): DSGVTQTPKHLITATGQRVTLRCSPRSGDLSVYWYQQSLDQGLQFLIQYYNGEERAKGNILERFSAQQFPDLHSELNLSSLELGDSALYFCASSETGGRNTIYFGEGSWLTVV.

V usage is TRBV9 and J usage is TRBJ2-7; D gene ambiguous. The V gene lost 4 bases and the J gene lost 0 bases, with 20 bases spanning the gap. The length of the CDR3 is 17 residues. Germline-derived CDR1 and CDR2 are SGDLS and YYNGEE. The CDR3 region is CASSTMKDGLFSYEQYF. The DNA for the CDR3 is TGTGCCAGCAGCACCATGAAAGACGGTCTTTTCTCCTACGAGCAGTACTTC.

The table lists this clonotype with many counts. V gene TRBV9 combines with J gene TRBJ2-2; 11 nucleotides agree with TRBD1. Trimming cost V 4 bases and J 6 bases; bases outside gene matches: 11. Germline V gene sequence: CDR1 SGDLS, CDR2 YYNGEE. This CDR3 region has 17 residues. The CDR3 is CASSPRTGGFRAGELFF. The DNA of the CDR3 is TGTGCCAGCAGCCCGCGGACAGGGGGCTTTAGGGCCGGGGAGCTGTTTTTT.

This clonotype was seen repeatedly, ten times or more. The DNA for the CDR3 is TGTGCCAGCAGCGCAGACGGGGCCATGCGGAACATTCAGTACTTC. It is translated as CASSADGAMRNIQYF. This chain connects TRBV9 to TRBJ2-4; perhaps D is TRBD1 or TRBD2 (5 bases each). CDR3 size: 15 residues. CDR1 and CDR2 (germline): SGDLS, YYNGEE. V was shortened by 3 bases and J by 7 bases, with 17 bases between the two germline ends.

By its share, this clonotype is medium-sized. The V and J genes are TRBV9 and TRBJ2-1; D may be TRBD2 (7 bases). Germline V gene sequence: CDR1 SGDLS, CDR2 YYNGEE. The CDR3 has 18 amino acids. Trimming cost V 0 bases and J 1 base, with 17 bases left between them. CDR3 sequence: CASSVGAVRGGSYNEQFF. The CDR3 DNA is TGTGCCAGCAGCGTAGGGGCTGTGAGGGGGGGTTCCTACAATGAGCAGTTCTTC.

This clonotype came up many times. J is TRBJ1-1 and V is TRBV9; the D is unclear. Germline V CDR1 and CDR2: SGDLS, YYNGEE. The V and J ends lost 2 bases and 4 bases respectively, with 12 bases between them. The CDR3 is 14 amino acids. The CDR3 loop reads CASSVHPEGTEAFF. The DNA of the CDR3 is TGTGCCAGCAGCGTCCACCCTGAGGGCACTGAAGCTTTCTTT.

This clonotype was recorded many times. The chain carries TRBV9 and TRBJ1-6; maybe TRBD1 (6 bases). Looked up from germline, CDR1 is SGDLS and CDR2 is YYNGEE. The V gene lost 0 bases and the J gene lost 6 bases, with 13 bases spanning the gap. The CDR3 is 16 residues long. The CDR3, as DNA: TGTGCCAGCAGCGTAGAACCGGGACACGGTAATTCACCCCTCCACTTT. It translates to CASSVEPGHGNSPLHF.

This clonotype was seen many times. V gene TRBV9 combines with J gene TRBJ2-3; no definite D call. Trimming took 0 bases from V and 10 from J, leaving 15 bases between them. Per the germline V gene, CDR1 is SGDLS and CDR2 is YYNGEE. The CDR3 has 14 residues. CDR3 region: CASSVGSEKGAQYF. For the CDR3, the DNA is TGTGCCAGCAGCGTAGGATCTGAGAAGGGTGCGCAGTATTTT.

This clonotype was seen repeatedly, ten times or more. The chain joins TRBV9 to TRBJ2-3, with 9 bases matching TRBD1. The V segment lost 4 bases and the J segment 1 base; nucleotides outside the gene matches: 1. The CDR3 contains 14 residues. Per the germline V gene, CDR1 is SGDLS and CDR2 is YYNGEE. CDR3 nucleotides: TGTGCCAGCAGCCGGACAGGGGGCACAGATACGCAGTATTTT. This encodes CASSRTGGTDTQYF.

The sample holds many counts of this clonotype. The chain recombines TRBV9 with TRBJ1-4; D ambiguous. V lost 1 base, J lost 5 bases, and 9 bases lay in between. Per germline, CDR1 SGDLS and CDR2 YYNGEE. This CDR3 has 14 residues. In DNA, the CDR3 is TGTGCCAGCAGCGTAACGGCTGAGAATGAAAAACTGTTTTTT. Translation gives CASSVTAENEKLFF.

This clonotype showed up many times. The V and J genes are TRBV9 and TRBJ2-2; 13 bases fit TRBD2. This CDR3 has 17 amino acids. The trim removed 4 bases at V and 7 bases at J, leaving 10 bases unmatched. Looked up from germline, CDR1 is SGDLS and CDR2 is YYNGEE. The CDR3 region has the DNA TGTGCCAGCAGCCGTCAGGGACTAGCGGGATTAATCGGGGAGCTGTTTTTT. It codes for CASSRQGLAGLIGELFF.

This clonotype is medium-sized (0.01 to 0.1%) by share. The chain combines TRBV9 with TRBJ2-3; 7 bases are a match to TRBD2. Germline V lookup: CDR1 SGDLS, CDR2 YYNGEE. The junction had 7 bases not matched to a gene; V was cut back by 4 bases and J by 5 bases. The CDR3 is 14 residues long. The CDR3 is CASSPLPGGDTQYF. CDR3 in DNA: TGTGCCAGCAGCCCACTACCGGGGGGAGATACGCAGTATTTT.

The table lists this clonotype with many counts. This sequence joins TRBV9 and TRBJ2-2; the D gene is possibly TRBD1 (6 bases). V lost 0 bases and J lost 2, with 8 bases in between. The CDR3 loop spans 15 amino acids. CDR1 is SGDLS, CDR2 YYNGEE, per germline. The CDR3 DNA reads TGTGCCAGCAGCGTAGCGGGACAAAACACCGGGGAGCTGTTTTTT. It is translated as CASSVAGQNTGELFF.

This clonotype was detected many times. This chain uses TRBV9 with TRBJ2-1, with TRBD2 matching over 8 bases. This CDR3 comprises 16 residues. Losses at the gene ends were 3 bases for V and 6 bases for J; bases not matched to a gene: 11. CDR1 and CDR2 (germline): SGDLS, YYNGEE. DNA of the CDR3: TGTGCCAGCAGCGCCACCCTGGCGGGGGGTGGCAATGAGCAGTTCTTC. This translates into CASSATLAGGGNEQFF.

By share, this clonotype counts as medium-sized. This rearrangement joins TRBV9 to TRBJ1-1; 8 bases agree with TRBD1. V shed 1 base, J shed 5 bases, and the junction held 7 bases outside the gene matches. The CDR3 covers 15 residues. Germline V CDR1 and CDR2: SGDLS, YYNGEE. CDR3 nucleotide sequence: TGTGCCAGCAGCGTACAGGGGGCTTGGGGGACTGAAGCTTTCTTT. Protein: CASSVQGAWGTEAFF. Supplemented by reference TRBV9 and TRBJ1-1, the full variable domain reads DSGVTQTPKHLITATGQRVTLRCSPRSGDLSVYWYQQSLDQGLQFLIQYYNGEERAKGNILERFSAQQFPDLHSELNLSSLELGDSALYFCASSVQGAWGTEAFFGQGTRLTVV.